This T cell receptor (beta chain) was recorded in a study of blood T cell repertoires in COVID-19. The authors' processing: Reference gene primers were amplified, and this amplification served to estimate nucleated cell counts. Assay: immunoSEQ multiplex PCR; the TCRdb copy retains only in-frame clones and omits some. The V and J calls and the clone size are those of that table, but D and trimming were determined from the DNA. The sample consists of about 100,000 clones, 85% of them appearing once. Trimming took off 1 base at V and 0 bases at J, with 10 bases between the two ends. CDR3 length: 15 amino acids. Germline CDR1 LGHDT, CDR2 YNNKEL (reference sequence).

The gene calls are TRBV3-1 (or the pseudogene TRBV3-2) and TRBJ2-7; D possibly corresponds to TRBD2 (5 bases). The receptor comes from a man aged 50 to 59 with active or convalescent COVID-19. Material for sequencing was peripheral blood. CDR3 residues: CASSQAMGSSYEQYF. The CDR3 DNA reads as TGTGCCAGCAGCCAAGCGATGGGGAGCTCCTACGAGCAGTACTTC.